This TCR beta chain came from a study of monozygotic twins with inflammatory bowel disease. Whole-study findings and limits: Against healthy co-twins, IBD patients had lower TCRbeta diversity (measured by inverse Simpson).

Two nested PCRs, run for around 15 and 9 cycles, were applied to TCRalpha and TCRbeta cDNA. For each CDR3 protein, TCRdb gives one entry from its re-call of the 5' RACE reads, without DNA. The sample's table shows a few hundred thousand distinct CDR3 sequences. Concerning this clonotype itself: Its antigen is not known.

The CDR3 is 15 amino acids. Germline V lookup: CDR1 SNHLY, CDR2 FYNNEI. No T cells were sorted before total RNA was taken from whole blood. The sample consisted of blood. The chain uses TRBV2 and TRBJ2-7. The TCR sequence derives from a human donor with ulcerative colitis or Crohn's disease, or a healthy co-twin of an affected twin (not recorded which). The CDR3 region is CASSESIVRSVEQYF.